Each of the 25 T cell receptor beta chains below was sequenced from the same sample in a study of neoadjuvant anti-PD-1 for oral cavity cancer. Noted time point: after neoadjuvant nivolumab, at surgical resection. The method was immunoSEQ multiplex PCR; TCRdb's version includes in-frame clones alone and lacks a portion of them. The table records about 7,900 clones, roughly 62% of them present only once. The specimen comprised PBMCs, sampled after nivolumab (anti-PD-1) treatment. The receptor source for this set is a person aged 35 to 85 with oral cavity squamous cell carcinoma.

The rearrangement uses TRBV6-5 and TRBJ2-7, with TRBD1 identical over 7 bases. J gave up 2 bases and V 0 bases, and 1 base lay outside the gene matches. Per the germline V gene, CDR1 is MNHEY and CDR2 is SVGAGI. This CDR3 comprises 14 residues. This chain's CDR3 is CASSYSTGTYEQYF. The CDR3, as DNA: TGTGCCAGCAGTTACTCGACAGGGACCTACGAGCAGTACTTC.

The rearrangement links TRBV5-5 to TRBJ2-3, with 7 bases fitting TRBD1. CDR1 is SGHKS, CDR2 YYEKEE, per germline (reference sequence). This CDR3 has 15 residues. V shed 4 bases and J 3 bases; nucleotides not matched to a gene: 8. The CDR3 nucleotides are TGTGCCAGCAGCCCGACAGGGTCTTTGACAGATACGCAGTATTTT. The encoded protein is CASSPTGSLTDTQYF.

The J gene is TRBJ2-7, the V gene TRBV5-6; the D gene is possibly TRBD2 (6 bases). CDR1 is SGHDT, CDR2 YYEEEE, per germline. V was pared by 1 base and J by 0 bases, with 23 bases between. The CDR3 is made up of 19 amino acids. CDR3 sequence: CASSLRRGLSSGSSYEQYF. CDR3 nucleotide sequence: TGTGCCAGCAGCTTGAGGAGGGGCCTTTCCTCAGGGAGCTCCTACGAGCAGTACTTC.

This chain links TRBV9 with TRBJ2-3; 7 positions agree with TRBD2. V lost 3 bases and J lost 6; bases outside the gene matches: 10. The length of the CDR3 is 15 residues. Germline loops: CDR1 SGDLS, CDR2 YYNGEE. CDR3 sequence (DNA): TGTGCCAGCAGCGGAGCGGGGACCGGGGTGGATACGCAGTATTTT. Residues: CASSGAGTGVDTQYF.

This sequence joins TRBV28 and TRBJ2-2; TRBD1 matches at 9 bases. The CDR3 has 16 residues. V dropped 6 bases and J dropped 7; count of bases not matched to a gene: 12. Germline V gives CDR1 MDHEN, CDR2 SYDVKM. This CDR3 reads CASSGTSDRGIGELFF. As DNA, the CDR3 is TGTGCCAGCAGCGGAACATCGGACAGGGGCATCGGGGAGCTGTTTTTT.

This clone was detected once. The chain uses TRBV10-2 and TRBJ2-2, with D possibly matching TRBD2 (6 bases). Trimming shortened V by 2 bases and J by 7 bases, and 11 bases separated the two germline ends. Germline V CDR1 and CDR2: WSHSY, SAAADI. The CDR3 is 14 residues long. The CDR3 spells CASSEKWEVGELFF. DNA for the CDR3: TGCGCCAGCAGTGAGAAATGGGAGGTCGGGGAGCTGTTTTTT.

The rearrangement uses TRBV5-4 and TRBJ1-4; no clear D gene. V lost 5 bases and J lost 3, with 11 bases in between. The V gene's germline CDR1 is SGHNT and CDR2 YYREEE (reference sequence). This CDR3 is built from 14 residues. In DNA, the CDR3 is TGTGCCAGCAGGACCGGACCTTCTAATGAAAAACTGTTTTTT. This codes for CASRTGPSNEKLFF.

The chain couples TRBV11-2 to TRBJ2-7, with 8 bases fitting TRBD1. The germline V gene has CDR1 SGHAT and CDR2 FQNNGV. This CDR3 region has 14 residues. V shed 3 bases, J shed 10 bases, and the junction held 11 bases outside the gene matches. The CDR3 coding sequence is TGTGCCAGCAGCTTGCCGCCGGGACAGGTAGTTCAGTACTTC. This sequence encodes CASSLPPGQVVQYF.

The chain carries TRBV4-3 and TRBJ2-2; D is perhaps TRBD2 (5 bases). V lost 1 base and J lost 7, with 13 bases in between. The germline gives CDR1 LGHNA, CDR2 YSLEER. This CDR3 comprises 15 residues. In DNA, the CDR3 is TGCGCCAGCAGCCAAGTTTCTGGCCGGGGCGGGGAGCTGTTTTTT. Amino acid sequence: CASSQVSGRGGELFF.

Comment on this clone: The junction does not match germline at one end; this may be a read error. The chain recombines TRBV6-1 with TRBJ1-4; D remains unclear. Looked up from germline, CDR1 is MNHNS and CDR2 is SASEGT. This CDR3 has 10 amino acids. The CDR3 is CASSGYPTEF. The CDR3 region has the DNA TGTGCCAGCAGTGGTTACCCTACAGAGTTT.

The chain joins TRBV18 to TRBJ1-3; D is ambiguous. Germline CDR1 reads KGHSH; CDR2 reads LQKENI. The V gene lost 1 base and the J gene lost 1 base, with 5 bases spanning the gap. CDR3 length: 14 amino acids. DNA for the CDR3: TGTGCCAGCTCACCACAGGGATCTGGAAACACCATATATTTT. Its protein is CASSPQGSGNTIYF.

The J gene is TRBJ2-3, the V gene TRBV7-6; D possibly corresponds to TRBD1 (6 bases). The CDR3 is made up of 15 amino acids. Between the trimmed V and J ends, which lost 5 bases and 8 bases, there was a span of 20 bases. Per germline, CDR1 SGHVS and CDR2 FNYEAQ. CDR3 bases: TGTGCCAGCAGCCCCGGGACATCCTCGGCGGGTACGCAGTATTTT. It yields the protein CASSPGTSSAGTQYF.

This clone was observed a single time. V usage is TRBV29-1 and J usage is TRBJ1-1; no clear D. Germline V CDR1 and CDR2: SQVTM, ANQGSEA. There are 13 residues in the CDR3. The V gene lost 6 bases and the J gene lost 3 bases, with 14 bases spanning the gap. CDR3 protein: CSVVAGRDTEAFF. The DNA for the CDR3 is TGCAGCGTCGTCGCGGGGAGGGACACTGAAGCTTTCTTT.

This chain connects TRBV5-1 to TRBJ2-3, with 10 positions matching TRBD1. Germline CDR1 reads SGHRS; CDR2 reads YFSETQ. Trimming at V came to 3 bases and at J to 4 bases, leaving 2 bases not matched to a gene. The CDR3 consists of 14 residues. In DNA, the CDR3 is TGCGCCAGCAGCTCCGGGACAGGGGCAGATACGCAGTATTTT. Amino acid sequence: CASSSGTGADTQYF.

This rearrangement joins TRBV4-3 to TRBJ1-1, with a weak D call TRBD1 (6 bases). V lost 1 base, J lost 4 bases, and 10 bases lay in between. This CDR3 has 14 residues. Germline CDR1 and CDR2: LGHNA and YSLEER. The CDR3 nucleotides are TGCGCCAGCAGCCAAGTGACAGGAGGCACTGAAGCTTTCTTT. Amino acids: CASSQVTGGTEAFF.

Only a few counts were recorded for this clone. The chain couples TRBV6-5 to TRBJ1-3, with D unclear. V lost 10 bases to trimming and J lost 0 bases, with 13 bases between them. The CDR3 is 14 amino acids. Germline CDR1 and CDR2: MNHEY and SVGAGI. CDR3 loop: CATWPSNSGNTIYF. The CDR3 bases are TGTGCCACTTGGCCATCCAACTCTGGAAACACCATATATTTT.

V and J are TRBV6-1 and TRBJ1-2, with D possibly matching TRBD1 (5 bases). Deletions cut 6 bases from V and 4 bases from J, with 15 bases between. Germline V gene sequence: CDR1 MNHNS, CDR2 SASEGT. The CDR3 has 14 amino acids. The CDR3: CASSPRGGIYGYTF. CDR3 nucleotide sequence: TGTGCCAGCAGCCCGAGGGGAGGGATCTATGGCTACACCTTC.

V is TRBV5-4 and J is TRBJ1-2, with D perhaps TRBD1 (5 bases). This CDR3 is 15 amino acids long. Germline V CDR1 and CDR2: SGHNT, YYREEE (reference sequence). V was pared by 0 bases and J by 3 bases, with 12 bases between. DNA for the CDR3: TGTGCCAGCAGCTTGGTGGCAGGGATTGACTATGGCTACACCTTC. Translating it yields CASSLVAGIDYGYTF.

Only one count was recorded for this clone. The CDR3 nucleotides read TGTGCCACCAAGGGCAGCCACAGCTCCTACGAGCAGTACTTC. Translated: CATKGSHSSYEQYF. The chain couples TRBV19 to TRBJ2-7; D remains ambiguous. V was shortened by 10 bases and J by 0 bases, with 16 bases between the two germline ends. Germline values: CDR1 LNHDA, CDR2 SQIVND (reference sequence). The CDR3 runs to 14 residues.

V gene TRBV19 combines with J gene TRBJ2-2; D remains unclear. Germline assignment: CDR1 LNHDA and CDR2 SQIVND (reference sequence). V was cut by 3 bases and J by 2 bases, with 16 bases left in between. The CDR3 totals 17 residues. CDR3 nucleotide sequence: TGTGCCAGTAGTATTGTCTATTCGGTGGCCAACACCGGGGAGCTGTTTTTT. This translates into CASSIVYSVANTGELFF.

Note on this clone: Other nucleotide sequences in the sample specify the same CDR3. V gene TRBV29-1 combines with J gene TRBJ2-7, with D perhaps TRBD2 (5 bases). Germline V CDR1 and CDR2: SQVTM, ANQGSEA. The CDR3 extends over 15 amino acids. The V end was cut by 4 bases, the J end by 2 bases, with 18 bases between. The CDR3 is CSVGAEWRGTYEQYF. CDR3 nucleotides: TGCAGCGTTGGGGCCGAATGGCGAGGGACCTACGAGCAGTACTTC.

The table lists this clone with a few counts. The rearrangement joins TRBV2 to TRBJ2-6, with D perhaps assigned TRBD1 or TRBD2 (5 bases each). Looked up from germline, CDR1 is SNHLY and CDR2 is FYNNEI. The CDR3 spans 17 residues. Trimming cost V 6 bases and J 0 bases, with 15 bases left between them. CDR3: CASRAGTGISGANVLTF. CDR3 nucleotide sequence: TGTGCCAGCAGGGCCGGGACGGGGATCTCTGGGGCCAACGTCCTGACTTTC.

J is TRBJ1-2 and V is TRBV5-6; D gene unclear. The CDR3 is made up of 11 amino acids. V dropped 4 bases and J dropped 5 bases, with 6 bases sitting between them. Germline CDR1 and CDR2: SGHDT and YYEEEE. The CDR3 coding sequence is TGTGCCAGCAGCGGCGATTATGGCTACACCTTC. This encodes CASSGDYGYTF.

The rearrangement joins TRBV5-1 to TRBJ1-6, with D possibly being TRBD1 (5 bases). CDR1 and CDR2 (germline): SGHRS, YFSETQ. V was pared by 2 bases and J by 8 bases, with 11 bases between. The CDR3 has 14 residues. The CDR3, as DNA: TGCGCCAGCAGCTTAGAAGGGGTAGATTCACCCCTCCACTTT. This gives the protein CASSLEGVDSPLHF.

The chain employs TRBV9 and TRBJ1-6; a possible D gene is TRBD1 (5 bases). Germline V gives CDR1 SGDLS, CDR2 YYNGEE. The CDR3 contains 16 residues. V was pared by 3 bases and J by 3 bases, with 13 bases between. This chain's CDR3 is CASSANAGDYNSPLHF. CDR3 in DNA: TGTGCCAGCAGCGCAAATGCGGGGGACTATAATTCACCCCTCCACTTT.